This record covers a single TCR beta chain. The antigen is not known. At the deep level, the assay was run. Using immunoSEQ multiplex PCR, the repertoire was profiled, and TCRdb retains in-frame clones only, with some absent. The sample records about 2.4 million clones, 80% to 95% being singletons. The data belong to a study of shared clonotypes between healthy human individuals. Study as a whole: CD8 memory received one plate per donor, CD8 naive two, CD4 memory three and CD4 naive three. Whole-study findings and limits: When compared with the clonotypes that were shared by all four sorted-subset donors, the non-shared clonotypes turned out to have lower generation probabilities. Sharing across a few donors was seen in roughly 5% of naive CD4 clonotypes.

The germline CDR1 and CDR2 sequences are KGHSH and LQKENI. The CDR3 extends over 16 amino acids. Trimming left V 5 bases short and J 3 bases short, with 19 bases between. Sample: naive CD4+ T cells from PBMCs. Documented subset: CD45RA+ positively selected. This sequence joins TRBV18 and TRBJ1-2, with D perhaps matching TRBD1 (6 bases). This clonotype was obtained from a man between 18 and 35 years old in good health. Some clones in this sample may be carry-over from other donors' samples. The CDR3 loop is CASSSRAGAQDYGYTF. The DNA of the CDR3 is TGTGCCAGCTCATCACGGGCAGGGGCACAAGACTATGGCTACACCTTC.